These T cell receptor beta chains were read from a single sample in a study of T cell clones after liver transplantation. Assay: immunoSEQ multiplex PCR; the TCRdb copy retains only in-frame clones and omits some. The sample lists roughly 67,000 clones; roughly 92% were seen once. The sequencing here drew on CD4+ T cells from blood, taken less than 27 months after liver transplant. Receptor source: a human patient who received a liver transplant. Part of the T cell pool may stem from the graft donor. Each CDR3 is given with its conserved first and last residue. Each record gives: D gene, V gene, J gene, clone size, CDR3 DNA, CDR3 protein. A D gene is named only where the DNA matches it firmly. Size is stated for part of the rows, as once, few or many counts, or as a class when the clone is expanded.

d_call: TRBD2; v_call: TRBV14; j_call: TRBJ2-2; clone_size: -; cdr3_nt: TGTGCCAGCAGCCAAGAGGTTGGGCTAGCGGGGAACACCGGGGAGCTGTTTTTT; cdr3_aa: CASSQEVGLAGNTGELFF
d_call: TRBD2; v_call: TRBV28; j_call: TRBJ2-2; clone_size: once; cdr3_nt: TGTGCCAGCAGTGGGACTAGCGGCACCGGGGAGCTGTTTTTT; cdr3_aa: CASSGTSGTGELFF
d_call: TRBD1; v_call: TRBV6-5; j_call: TRBJ2-2; clone_size: -; cdr3_nt: TGTGCCACGCGGACAGGGATCACCGGGGAGCTGTTTTTT; cdr3_aa: CATRTGITGELFF
d_call: -; v_call: TRBV27; j_call: TRBJ2-1; clone_size: -; cdr3_nt: TGTGCCAGCAGCTCCCCGTCGAGGGCGCGCTACAATGAGCAGTTCTTC; cdr3_aa: CASSSPSRARYNEQFF
d_call: TRBD1; v_call: TRBV9; j_call: TRBJ2-5; clone_size: -; cdr3_nt: TGTGCCAGCAGCGATACAGGGGCGAGATCGCAAGAGACCCAGTACTTC; cdr3_aa: CASSDTGARSQETQYF
d_call: -; v_call: TRBV5-5; j_call: TRBJ1-2; clone_size: -; cdr3_nt: TGTGCCAGCAGCTCTGGGACAACTCGGACATATGGCTACACCTTC; cdr3_aa: CASSSGTTRTYGYTF
d_call: -; v_call: TRBV18; j_call: TRBJ1-2; clone_size: -; cdr3_nt: TGTGCCAGCTCACTTTCCCCGGGGACAAGCTCTAACTATGGCTACACCTTC; cdr3_aa: CASSLSPGTSSNYGYTF
d_call: TRBD1; v_call: TRBV28; j_call: TRBJ1-1; clone_size: -; cdr3_nt: TGTGCCAGCAGCCCGGGACAGGGTTACACTGAAGCTTTCTTT; cdr3_aa: CASSPGQGYTEAFF
d_call: TRBD2; v_call: TRBV5-6; j_call: TRBJ2-1; clone_size: once; cdr3_nt: TGTGCCAGCAGCTTGTGGACTAGCGGTCACAATGAGCAGTTCTTC; cdr3_aa: CASSLWTSGHNEQFF
d_call: -; v_call: TRBV6-5; j_call: TRBJ2-3; clone_size: -; cdr3_nt: TGTGCCAGCAGCACGACTAGTTTTTACACAGATACGCAGTATTTT; cdr3_aa: CASSTTSFYTDTQYF
d_call: TRBD2; v_call: TRBV27; j_call: TRBJ2-3; clone_size: -; cdr3_nt: TGTGCCAGCAGTTTACCCCTAGCGGGATACACAGATACGCAGTATTTT; cdr3_aa: CASSLPLAGYTDTQYF
d_call: -; v_call: TRBV19; j_call: TRBJ2-7; clone_size: -; cdr3_nt: TGTGCCAGTAGTCGTACGCGAGGGGGAGGAATGTCCGAGCAGTACTTC; cdr3_aa: CASSRTRGGGMSEQYF
d_call: -; v_call: TRBV13; j_call: TRBJ2-7; clone_size: -; cdr3_nt: TGTGCCAGCAGCCCCTCAGCTAGGCGCTACGAGCAGTACTTC; cdr3_aa: CASSPSARRYEQYF
d_call: -; v_call: TRBV6-5; j_call: TRBJ1-5; clone_size: -; cdr3_nt: TGTGCCAGCAGAGGAAATAGCAATCAGCCCCAGCATTTT; cdr3_aa: CASRGNSNQPQHF
d_call: -; v_call: TRBV11-3; j_call: TRBJ2-1; clone_size: -; cdr3_nt: TGTGCCAGCAGCTCCACTTTATACAATGAGCAGTTCTTC; cdr3_aa: CASSSTLYNEQFF
d_call: TRBD1; v_call: TRBV5-1; j_call: TRBJ2-7; clone_size: -; cdr3_nt: TGCGCCAGCAGCTTGAAAGGACAGGGGTCCTTCGCCTACGAGCAGTACTTC; cdr3_aa: CASSLKGQGSFAYEQYF
d_call: -; v_call: TRBV7-2; j_call: TRBJ1-2; clone_size: -; cdr3_nt: TGTGCCAGCAGCGGCAGAGGAGGCTATGGCTACACCTTC; cdr3_aa: CASSGRGGYGYTF
d_call: -; v_call: TRBV5-4; j_call: TRBJ2-3; clone_size: -; cdr3_nt: TGTGCCAGCAGCTTCGGTCAGGGCCTAACTAGCACAGATACGCAGTATTTT; cdr3_aa: CASSFGQGLTSTDTQYF
d_call: TRBD1; v_call: TRBV19; j_call: TRBJ2-7; clone_size: once; cdr3_nt: TGTGCCAGTAGGATGGTGGACAGGGGGCCCTACGAGCAGTACTTC; cdr3_aa: CASRMVDRGPYEQYF
d_call: -; v_call: TRBV5-6; j_call: TRBJ2-7; clone_size: -; cdr3_nt: TGTGCCAGCACGATCGAGGGCATCTACGAGCAGTACTTC; cdr3_aa: CASTIEGIYEQYF
d_call: -; v_call: TRBV28; j_call: TRBJ1-2; clone_size: -; cdr3_nt: TGTGCCAGCAGTTTAGGTGGGAGGGAGGGAGTCTATGGCTACACCTTC; cdr3_aa: CASSLGGREGVYGYTF
d_call: -; v_call: TRBV27; j_call: TRBJ2-3; clone_size: -; cdr3_nt: TGTGCCAGCAGTTTAGCGGGCACAGATACGCAGTATTTT; cdr3_aa: CASSLAGTDTQYF
d_call: -; v_call: TRBV19; j_call: TRBJ1-2; clone_size: once; cdr3_nt: TGTGCCAGTAGTATACCCGGCGGTCGAGGGCATGGCTACACCTTC; cdr3_aa: CASSIPGGRGHGYTF
d_call: TRBD2; v_call: TRBV18; j_call: TRBJ2-1; clone_size: -; cdr3_nt: TGTGCCAGCTCATCGGGACTAGCGGGGATAAATGAGCAGTTCTTC; cdr3_aa: CASSSGLAGINEQFF
d_call: TRBD1; v_call: TRBV29-1; j_call: TRBJ2-7; clone_size: -; cdr3_nt: TGCAGCGTTGTGGGGGACAGACAAAGCTCCTACGAGCAGTACTTC; cdr3_aa: CSVVGDRQSSYEQYF
d_call: TRBD1; v_call: TRBV19; j_call: TRBJ1-4; clone_size: -; cdr3_nt: TGTGCCAGTAGGAAATTACAGGGGATTAATGAAAAACTGTTTTTT; cdr3_aa: CASRKLQGINEKLFF
d_call: -; v_call: TRBV7-8; j_call: TRBJ2-3; clone_size: -; cdr3_nt: TGTGCCAGCAGCCCCTTCTCCCTCTCTCCCCCGGGATTCACAGATACGCAGTATTTT; cdr3_aa: CASSPFSLSPPGFTDTQYF
d_call: TRBD2; v_call: TRBV7-8; j_call: TRBJ2-4; clone_size: -; cdr3_nt: TGTGCCAGCAGCTTAGCAATTCCTAGCGGGGGGCCTTTAGCCAAAAACATTCAGTACTTC; cdr3_aa: CASSLAIPSGGPLAKNIQYF
d_call: TRBD1; v_call: TRBV6-5; j_call: TRBJ2-2; clone_size: -; cdr3_nt: TGTGCCAGCAGTTACTCGAACAGGGGAACCGGGGAGCTGTTTTTT; cdr3_aa: CASSYSNRGTGELFF
d_call: -; v_call: TRBV11-3; j_call: TRBJ2-5; clone_size: -; cdr3_nt: TGTGCCAGCAGCCCCCCAGGGGAGTCGGAGACCCAGTACTTC; cdr3_aa: CASSPPGESETQYF
d_call: -; v_call: TRBV5-1; j_call: TRBJ2-3; clone_size: -; cdr3_nt: TGCGCCAGCAGCTGGTTTCCGACCGATACTAGCACAGATACGCAGTATTTT; cdr3_aa: CASSWFPTDTSTDTQYF
d_call: -; v_call: TRBV19; j_call: TRBJ1-5; clone_size: -; cdr3_nt: TGTGCCAGTAGTATAGATTTAGCAGGGAAGGTCAGCAATCAGCCCCAGCATTTT; cdr3_aa: CASSIDLAGKVSNQPQHF
d_call: TRBD1; v_call: TRBV30; j_call: TRBJ1-4; clone_size: -; cdr3_nt: TGTGCCTGTATGGGACAGATTAATGAAAAACTGTTTTTT; cdr3_aa: CACMGQINEKLFF
d_call: -; v_call: TRBV11-3; j_call: TRBJ2-1; clone_size: -; cdr3_nt: TGTGCCAGCAGCTTAGTCCACCTAGAAGCGGCCTCCTACAATGAGCAGTTCTTC; cdr3_aa: CASSLVHLEAASYNEQFF
d_call: -; v_call: TRBV2; j_call: TRBJ2-5; clone_size: -; cdr3_nt: TGTGCCAGCAGTCTCGGATACCAAGAGACCCAGTACTTC; cdr3_aa: CASSLGYQETQYF
d_call: -; v_call: TRBV28; j_call: TRBJ2-7; clone_size: -; cdr3_nt: TGTGCCAGCAGTCTAGACCGAAGGTGGTACTTC; cdr3_aa: CASSLDRRWYF
d_call: TRBD1; v_call: TRBV11-3; j_call: TRBJ2-3; clone_size: -; cdr3_nt: TGTGCCAGCAGCTCCGGACAGGGCGATACGCAGTATTTT; cdr3_aa: CASSSGQGDTQYF
d_call: -; v_call: TRBV7-9; j_call: TRBJ2-7; clone_size: once; cdr3_nt: TGTGCCAGCAGCTTAGCGAACGAGCAGTACTTC; cdr3_aa: CASSLANEQYF
d_call: TRBD1; v_call: TRBV9; j_call: TRBJ1-5; clone_size: few; cdr3_nt: TGTGCCAGCAGCGTGGGACAGGGCAATCAGCCCCAGCATTTT; cdr3_aa: CASSVGQGNQPQHF
d_call: -; v_call: TRBV5-1; j_call: TRBJ2-1; clone_size: few; cdr3_nt: TGCGCCAGCAGCTTGGACGGGAGCTCCTACAATGAGCAGTTCTTC; cdr3_aa: CASSLDGSSYNEQFF
d_call: TRBD1; v_call: TRBV10-3; j_call: TRBJ2-7; clone_size: -; cdr3_nt: TGTGCCATCAGGAAAACAGGGGGCGGGGGCGACGAGCAGTACTTC; cdr3_aa: CAIRKTGGGGDEQYF
d_call: -; v_call: TRBV7-2; j_call: TRBJ1-2; clone_size: -; cdr3_nt: TGTGCCAGCAGCTTAGAGGGGTTTGGCTACACCTTC; cdr3_aa: CASSLEGFGYTF
d_call: -; v_call: TRBV5-6; j_call: TRBJ1-5; clone_size: -; cdr3_nt: TGTGCCAGCAGCTTGCGGGCAGGGCAAGATAGCAATCAGCCCCAGCATTTT; cdr3_aa: CASSLRAGQDSNQPQHF
d_call: -; v_call: TRBV11-3; j_call: TRBJ1-6; clone_size: -; cdr3_nt: TGTGCCAGCAGCTTAGCCCTCGTGGCACCCCTCCACTTT; cdr3_aa: CASSLALVAPLHF
d_call: TRBD1; v_call: TRBV6-1; j_call: TRBJ1-1; clone_size: -; cdr3_nt: TGTGCCAGCAGACTCGGGACAGCTAAGAACACTGAAGCTTTCTTT; cdr3_aa: CASRLGTAKNTEAFF
d_call: -; v_call: TRBV2; j_call: TRBJ2-5; clone_size: -; cdr3_nt: TGTGCCAGCAGTGAACAAGCGGCTAAACAAGAGACCCAGTACTTC; cdr3_aa: CASSEQAAKQETQYF
d_call: TRBD1; v_call: TRBV5-1; j_call: TRBJ1-1; clone_size: -; cdr3_nt: TGCGCCAGCAGCTTGATGACAGGGGGCTCGGCGGTTGAAGCTTTCTTT; cdr3_aa: CASSLMTGGSAVEAFF
d_call: TRBD1; v_call: TRBV27; j_call: TRBJ2-1; clone_size: -; cdr3_nt: TGTGCCAGCAGTTTAACCTTGGGACAGAGCTACAATGAGCAGTTCTTC; cdr3_aa: CASSLTLGQSYNEQFF
d_call: TRBD1; v_call: TRBV19; j_call: TRBJ1-2; clone_size: -; cdr3_nt: TGTGCCAGTACCTCTCAAATTGGACAGGGAAGGGCGCGGGGCTACACCTTC; cdr3_aa: CASTSQIGQGRARGYTF
d_call: -; v_call: TRBV7-2; j_call: TRBJ2-3; clone_size: -; cdr3_nt: TGTGCCAGCAGCCCAAAAAGGACGAGCACAGATACGCAGTATTTT; cdr3_aa: CASSPKRTSTDTQYF